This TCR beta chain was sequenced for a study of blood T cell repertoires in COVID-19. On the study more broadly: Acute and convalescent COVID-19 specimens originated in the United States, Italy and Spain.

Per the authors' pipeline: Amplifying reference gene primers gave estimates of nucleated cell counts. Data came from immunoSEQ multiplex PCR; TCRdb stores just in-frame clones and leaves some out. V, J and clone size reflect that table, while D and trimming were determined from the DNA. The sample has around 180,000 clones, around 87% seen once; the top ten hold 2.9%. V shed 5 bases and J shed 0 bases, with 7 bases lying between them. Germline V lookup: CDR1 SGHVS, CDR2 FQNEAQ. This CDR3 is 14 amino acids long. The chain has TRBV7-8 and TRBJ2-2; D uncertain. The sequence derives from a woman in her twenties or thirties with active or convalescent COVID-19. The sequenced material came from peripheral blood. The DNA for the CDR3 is TGTGCCAGCAGCAAAACAGCGAACACCGGGGAGCTGTTTTTT. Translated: CASSKTANTGELFF.